This TCR beta chain was captured by sequencing in a study of identical twins. Per germline, CDR1 KGHDR and CDR2 SFDVKD. After removal of 1 base from V and 6 bases from J, the junction contained 8 bases not matched to a gene. This CDR3 has 16 residues. In TCRdb, the 5' RACE reads were re-called with MiXCR into one record per CDR3 protein. This sample has 1,800,000 or so distinct CDR3 sequences, with less than 35% found just once. This clonotype was seen only once. The chain has TRBV24-1 and TRBJ2-1; 7 positions match TRBD2. Input material: cord blood. This sequence was found in a newborn girl in good health. In DNA form, the CDR3 reads TGTGCCACCAGTGATTTTTGGGCGGGAGAGGGCAATGAGCAGTTCTTC. This gives the protein CATSDFWAGEGNEQFF.